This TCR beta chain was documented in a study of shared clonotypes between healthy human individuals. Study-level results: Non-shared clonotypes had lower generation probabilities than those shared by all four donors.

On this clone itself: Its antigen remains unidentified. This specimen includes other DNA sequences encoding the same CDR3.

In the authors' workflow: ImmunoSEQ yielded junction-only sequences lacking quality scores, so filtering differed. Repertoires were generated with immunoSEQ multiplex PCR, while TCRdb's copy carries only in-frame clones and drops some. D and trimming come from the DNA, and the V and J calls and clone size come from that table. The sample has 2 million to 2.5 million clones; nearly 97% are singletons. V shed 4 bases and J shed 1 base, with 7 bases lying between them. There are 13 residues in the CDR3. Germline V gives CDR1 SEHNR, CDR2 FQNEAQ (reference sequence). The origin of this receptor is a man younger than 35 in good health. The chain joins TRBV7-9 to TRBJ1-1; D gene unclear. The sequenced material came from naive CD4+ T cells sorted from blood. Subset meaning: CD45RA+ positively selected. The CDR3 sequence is CASSSQPNTEAFF. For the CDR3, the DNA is TGTGCCAGCAGCTCACAGCCGAACACTGAAGCTTTCTTT.